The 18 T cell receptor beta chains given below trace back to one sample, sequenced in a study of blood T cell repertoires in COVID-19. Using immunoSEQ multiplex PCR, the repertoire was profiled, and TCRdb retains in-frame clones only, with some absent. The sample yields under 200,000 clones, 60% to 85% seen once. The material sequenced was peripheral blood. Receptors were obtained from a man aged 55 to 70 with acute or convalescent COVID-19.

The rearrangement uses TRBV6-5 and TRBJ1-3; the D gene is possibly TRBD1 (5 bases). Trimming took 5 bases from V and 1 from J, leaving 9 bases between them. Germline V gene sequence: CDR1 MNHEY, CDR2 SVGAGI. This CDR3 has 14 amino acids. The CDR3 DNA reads TGTGCCAGCAGTAAGGAGGGGTCTGGAAACACCATATATTTT. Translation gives CASSKEGSGNTIYF.

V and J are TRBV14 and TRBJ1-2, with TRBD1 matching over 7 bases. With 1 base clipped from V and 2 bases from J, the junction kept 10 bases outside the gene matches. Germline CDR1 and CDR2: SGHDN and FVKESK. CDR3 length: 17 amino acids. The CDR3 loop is CASSQGSLGTVNYGYTF. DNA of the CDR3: TGTGCCAGCAGCCAAGGAAGTCTCGGGACAGTAAACTATGGCTACACCTTC.

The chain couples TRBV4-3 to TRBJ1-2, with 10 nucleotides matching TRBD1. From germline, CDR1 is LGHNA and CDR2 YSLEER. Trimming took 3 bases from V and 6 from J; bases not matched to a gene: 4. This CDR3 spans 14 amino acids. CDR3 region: CASSQKTGGNGYTF. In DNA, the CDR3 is TGCGCCAGCAGCCAGAAGACAGGGGGCAATGGCTACACCTTC.

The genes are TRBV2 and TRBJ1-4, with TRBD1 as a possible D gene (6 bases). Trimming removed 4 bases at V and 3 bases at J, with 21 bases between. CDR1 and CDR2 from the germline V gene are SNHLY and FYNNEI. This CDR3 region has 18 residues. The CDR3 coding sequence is TGTGCCAGCAGTGGAAGGTACAGGGTCAGTTCGTCTAATGAAAAACTGTTTTTT. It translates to CASSGRYRVSSSNEKLFF.

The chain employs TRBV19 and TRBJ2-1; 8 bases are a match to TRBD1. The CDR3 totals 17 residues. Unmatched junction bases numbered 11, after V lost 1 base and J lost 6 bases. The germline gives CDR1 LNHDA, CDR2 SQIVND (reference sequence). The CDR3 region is CASSIATDRGLSNEQFF. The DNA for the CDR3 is TGTGCCAGTAGTATAGCCACCGACAGGGGCCTCAGCAATGAGCAGTTCTTC. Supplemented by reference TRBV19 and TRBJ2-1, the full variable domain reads DGGITQSPKYLFRKEGQNVTLSCEQNLNHDAMYWYRQDPGQGLRLIYYSQIVNDFQKGDIAEGYSVSREKKESFPLTVTSAQKNPTAFYLCASSIATDRGLSNEQFFGPGTRLTVL.

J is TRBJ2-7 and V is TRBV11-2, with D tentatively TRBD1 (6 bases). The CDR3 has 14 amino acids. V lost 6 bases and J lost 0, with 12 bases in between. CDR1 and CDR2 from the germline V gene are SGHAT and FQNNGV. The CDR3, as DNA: TGTGCCAGCAGTACCGACAGGAGCTCCTACGAGCAGTACTTC. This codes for CASSTDRSSYEQYF.

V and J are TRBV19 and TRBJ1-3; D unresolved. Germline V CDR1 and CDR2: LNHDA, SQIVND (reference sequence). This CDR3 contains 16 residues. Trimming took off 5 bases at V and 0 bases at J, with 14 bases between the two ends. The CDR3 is CASSHPGFHSGNTIYF. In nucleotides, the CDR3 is TGTGCCAGTAGTCACCCCGGGTTCCACTCTGGAAACACCATATATTTT.

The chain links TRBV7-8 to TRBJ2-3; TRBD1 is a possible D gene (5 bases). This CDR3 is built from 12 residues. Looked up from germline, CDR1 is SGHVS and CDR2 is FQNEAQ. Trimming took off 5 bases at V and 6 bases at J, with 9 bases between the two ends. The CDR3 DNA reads TGTGCCAGCAGCCCTAAGGGGGATACGCAGTATTTT. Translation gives CASSPKGDTQYF. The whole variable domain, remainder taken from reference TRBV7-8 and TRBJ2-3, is GAGVSQSPRYKVAKRGQDVALRCDPISGHVSLFWYQQALGQGPEFLTYFQNEAQLDKSGLPSDRFFAERPEGSVSTLKIQRTQQEDSAVYLCASSPKGDTQYFGPGTRLTVL.

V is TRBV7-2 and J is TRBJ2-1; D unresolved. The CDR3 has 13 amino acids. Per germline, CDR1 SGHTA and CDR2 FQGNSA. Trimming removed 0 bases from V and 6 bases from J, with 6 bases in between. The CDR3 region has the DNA TGTGCCAGCAGCTTAGCTACTATCAATGAGCAGTTCTTC. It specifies CASSLATINEQFF.

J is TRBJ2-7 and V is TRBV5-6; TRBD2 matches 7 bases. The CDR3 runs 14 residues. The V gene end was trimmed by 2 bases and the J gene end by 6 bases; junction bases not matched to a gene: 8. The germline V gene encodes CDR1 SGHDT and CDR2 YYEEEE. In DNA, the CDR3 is TGTGCCAGCAGCTTCGGGACTACCGAAGGCGAGCAGTACTTC. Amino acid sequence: CASSFGTTEGEQYF.

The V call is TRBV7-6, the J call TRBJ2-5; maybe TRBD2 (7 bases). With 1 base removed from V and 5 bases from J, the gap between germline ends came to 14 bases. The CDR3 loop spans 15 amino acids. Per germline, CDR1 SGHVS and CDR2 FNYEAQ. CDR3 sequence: CASSLGAGEGETQYF. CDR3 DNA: TGTGCCAGCAGCTTAGGAGCAGGGGAGGGGGAGACCCAGTACTTC.

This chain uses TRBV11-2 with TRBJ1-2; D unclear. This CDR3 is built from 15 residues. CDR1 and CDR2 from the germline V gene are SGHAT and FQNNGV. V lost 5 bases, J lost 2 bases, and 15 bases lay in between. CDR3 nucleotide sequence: TGTGCCAGCAGCAACGTTCTGGGAGAAAACTATGGCTACACCTTC. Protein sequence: CASSNVLGENYGYTF. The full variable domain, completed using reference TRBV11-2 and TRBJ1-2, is EAGVAQSPRYKIIEKRQSVAFWCNPISGHATLYWYQQILGQGPKLLIQFQNNGVVDDSQLPKDRFSAERLKGVDSTLKIQPAKLEDSAVYLCASSNVLGENYGYTFGSGTRLTVV.

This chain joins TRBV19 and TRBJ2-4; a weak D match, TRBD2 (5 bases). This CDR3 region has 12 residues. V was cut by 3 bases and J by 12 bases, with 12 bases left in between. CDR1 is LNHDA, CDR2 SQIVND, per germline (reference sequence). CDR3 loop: CASSIITADQYF. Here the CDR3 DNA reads TGTGCCAGTAGTATCATAACAGCGGATCAGTACTTC. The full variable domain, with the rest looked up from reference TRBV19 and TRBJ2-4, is DGGITQSPKYLFRKEGQNVTLSCEQNLNHDAMYWYRQDPGQGLRLIYYSQIVNDFQKGDIAEGYSVSREKKESFPLTVTSAQKNPTAFYLCASSIITADQYFGAGTRLSVL.

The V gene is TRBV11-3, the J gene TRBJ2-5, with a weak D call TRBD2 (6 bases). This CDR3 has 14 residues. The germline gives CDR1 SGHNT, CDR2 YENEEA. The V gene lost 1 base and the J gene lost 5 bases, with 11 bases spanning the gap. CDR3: CASSLGGDWETQYF. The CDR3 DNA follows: TGTGCCAGCAGCTTAGGCGGGGACTGGGAGACCCAGTACTTC.

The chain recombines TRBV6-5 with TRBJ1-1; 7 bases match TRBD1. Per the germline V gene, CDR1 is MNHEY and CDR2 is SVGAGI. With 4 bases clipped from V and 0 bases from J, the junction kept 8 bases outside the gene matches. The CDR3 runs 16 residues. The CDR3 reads CASSFPGGGLNTEAFF. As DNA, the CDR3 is TGTGCCAGCAGTTTCCCAGGGGGAGGATTGAACACTGAAGCTTTCTTT.

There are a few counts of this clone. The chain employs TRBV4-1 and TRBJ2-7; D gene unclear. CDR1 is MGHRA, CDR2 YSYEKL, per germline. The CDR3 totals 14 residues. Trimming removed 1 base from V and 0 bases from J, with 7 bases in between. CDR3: CASSQGPGSYEQYF. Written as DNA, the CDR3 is TGCGCCAGCAGCCAAGGCCCCGGCTCCTACGAGCAGTACTTC.

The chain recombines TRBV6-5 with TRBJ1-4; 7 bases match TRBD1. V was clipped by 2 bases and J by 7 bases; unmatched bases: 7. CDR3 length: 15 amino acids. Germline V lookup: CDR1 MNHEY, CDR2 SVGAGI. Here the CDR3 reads CASSYRGQIIEKLFF. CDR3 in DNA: TGTGCCAGCAGTTACCGGGGACAGATTATTGAAAAACTGTTTTTT.

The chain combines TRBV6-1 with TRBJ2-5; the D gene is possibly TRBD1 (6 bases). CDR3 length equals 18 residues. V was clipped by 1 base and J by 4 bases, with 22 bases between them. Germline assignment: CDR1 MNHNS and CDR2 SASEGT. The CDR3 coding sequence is TGTGCCAGCAGTGAAGACGATTACGCAGGGGAAATAGGAGAGACCCAGTACTTC. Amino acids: CASSEDDYAGEIGETQYF.